This T cell receptor (beta chain) was recorded in a study of tumor-infiltrating lymphocytes in localized non-small cell lung cancer. The wider study: Tumor tissue and non-adjacent uninvolved lung came from each patient.

Of note for this clone: What it recognizes is unknown.

Study-wide findings and caveats: Technical variation could not be separated from intratumor heterogeneity here. Recurrence-free survival showed no association with tumor T-cell fraction.

The germline V gene has CDR1 SGDLS and CDR2 YYNGEE. The CDR3 extends over 15 amino acids. The V end was cut by 0 bases, the J end by 7 bases, with 11 bases between. The table came from immunoSEQ multiplex PCR; TCRdb's copy has only in-frame clones and leaves some out. This sample carries 15,000 to 20,000 clones, about 42% of them seen once, and the ten largest clones take less than 20%. The source of this sequence is a human donor with non-small cell lung cancer. This chain uses TRBV9 with TRBJ1-6; TRBD1 is a possible D gene (5 bases). The source material was lung tumor tissue. The chain's CDR3 is CASSVVAGVNSPLHF. CDR3 sequence (DNA): TGTGCCAGCAGCGTAGTCGCGGGGGTGAATTCACCCCTCCACTTT.